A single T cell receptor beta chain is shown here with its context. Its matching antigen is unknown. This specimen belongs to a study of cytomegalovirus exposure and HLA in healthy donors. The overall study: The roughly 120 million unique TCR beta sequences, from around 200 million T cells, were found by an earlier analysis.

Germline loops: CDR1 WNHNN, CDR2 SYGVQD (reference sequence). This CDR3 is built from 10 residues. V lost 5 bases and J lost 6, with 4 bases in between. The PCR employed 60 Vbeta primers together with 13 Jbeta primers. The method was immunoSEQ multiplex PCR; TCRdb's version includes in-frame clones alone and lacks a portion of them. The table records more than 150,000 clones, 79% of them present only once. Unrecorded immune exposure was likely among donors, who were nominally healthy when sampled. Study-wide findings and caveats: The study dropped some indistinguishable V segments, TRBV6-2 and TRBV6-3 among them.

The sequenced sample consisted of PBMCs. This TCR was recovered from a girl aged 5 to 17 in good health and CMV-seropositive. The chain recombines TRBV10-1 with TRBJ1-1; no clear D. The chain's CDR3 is CASSRSEAFF. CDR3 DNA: TGCGCCAGCAGTCGGTCTGAAGCTTTCTTT.